This T cell receptor beta chain emerged from a study of tumor-infiltrating lymphocytes in primary liver carcinoma. The overall study: Subjects presented with primary liver carcinoma managed by surgical resection. Samples had roughly 3.65 to 7.13 million productive TCRbeta reads, comparable between tissue types. Study conclusions and caveats: The difference in top-250-clone fraction between tumors and blood was significant, favoring tumors (p = 0.039).

Unsorted whole blood served as the source of blood RNA, and germline DNA was extracted as well. HBV chronically infected the treatment-naive patients. The template, roughly 510 ng total RNA, yielded TCR beta cDNA made with a constant-region primer. ARM-PCR, slightly modified, supplied the TCR beta libraries through three nested multiplex PCR rounds. TRBV1-TRBV30 forward primers paired with a C-beta reverse primer drove the first two PCR rounds, about 9 cycles each. TCRdb re-called the multiplex PCR reads with MiXCR, one entry per CDR3 protein. Found here are around 170,000 distinct CDR3 sequences, over 50% of them singletons; the top ten hold about 70%. As regards this clonotype: Antigen: not known. This may arise from a read error, as a much more abundant clone is one base away.

The CDR3 spans 18 residues. Germline assignment: CDR1 SGHAT and CDR2 FQDESV (reference sequence). Trimming took 5 bases from V and 3 from J, leaving 25 bases between them. Source material: peripheral blood. The V gene is TRBV11-1, the J gene TRBJ2-5; D gene uncertain. This TCR derives from a man aged 40-49 years with primary liver carcinoma and hepatitis B virus infection. The CDR3 region has the DNA TGTGCCAGCAGCCCTAGAGATGATCGGAGCGTACCTAAAGAGACCCAGTACTTC. This codes for CASSPRDDRSVPKETQYF.